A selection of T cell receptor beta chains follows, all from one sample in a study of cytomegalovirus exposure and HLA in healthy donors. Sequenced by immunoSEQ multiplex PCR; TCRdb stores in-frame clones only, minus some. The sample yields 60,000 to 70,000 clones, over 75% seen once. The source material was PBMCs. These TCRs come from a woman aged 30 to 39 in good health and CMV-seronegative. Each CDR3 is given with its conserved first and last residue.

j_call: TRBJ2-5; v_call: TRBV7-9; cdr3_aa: CASSLARYQETQYF
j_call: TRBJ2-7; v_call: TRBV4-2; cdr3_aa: CASSQGVTYEQYF
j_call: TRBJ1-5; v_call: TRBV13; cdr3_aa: CASSLTGQGPQPQHF
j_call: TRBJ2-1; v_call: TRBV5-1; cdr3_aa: CASSLATSYNEQFF
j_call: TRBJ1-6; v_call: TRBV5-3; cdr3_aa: CARSSQGSINSPLHF
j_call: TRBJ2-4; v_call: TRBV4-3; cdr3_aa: CASSHPTGSKNIQYF
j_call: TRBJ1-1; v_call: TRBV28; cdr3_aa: CASSYRNTEAFF
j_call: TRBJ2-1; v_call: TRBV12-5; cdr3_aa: CASGRGRLDHYNEQFF
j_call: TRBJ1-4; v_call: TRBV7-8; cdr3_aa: CASSRLGQVGEKLFF
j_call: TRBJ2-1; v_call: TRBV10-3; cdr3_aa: CAISESRGGSYEQFF
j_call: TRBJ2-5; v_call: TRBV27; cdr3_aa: CASSLDYSETQYF
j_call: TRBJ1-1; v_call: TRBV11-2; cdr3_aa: CASRRQGTEAFF